These T cell receptor beta chains were read from a single sample in a study of siplizumab effects on memory and regulatory T cells. Data came from immunoSEQ multiplex PCR; TCRdb stores just in-frame clones and leaves some out. The sample lists fewer than 60,000 clones; more than 85% were seen once. Sequencing was carried out using CD8+ T cells sorted from blood. The receptor source for this set is a human donor in good health. Both conserved end residues are part of each CDR3. A D gene is named only where the DNA matches it firmly.

TGTGCCAGCAGCCTACGGACCGATTACGAGCAGTACTTC | CASSLRTDYEQYF | TRBJ2-7 | . | TRBV2
TGTGCCATCAGTGAGTCCGGGACTAGCGTCACAGATACGCAGTATTTT | CAISESGTSVTDTQYF | TRBJ2-3 | TRBD2 | TRBV10-3
TGTGCCAGAAGTATCGCCTACCAAATCAATGAGCAGTTCTTC | CARSIAYQINEQFF | TRBJ2-1 | . | TRBV5-3
TGTGCCTGGAGTGTTTCGGGAGCTTACGAGCAGTACTTC | CAWSVSGAYEQYF | TRBJ2-7 | . | TRBV30
TGCGCCAGCAGTCAATCGAGGCGGGGCGGAGATACGCAGTATTTT | CASSQSRRGGDTQYF | TRBJ2-3 | . | TRBV23-1
TGCGCCAGCAGCCAACTATACCGGGGGCAGGGCACAGATACGCAGTATTTT | CASSQLYRGQGTDTQYF | TRBJ2-3 | . | TRBV4-1
TGTGCCAGTAGTGGAGGGGACTCCGGGGCACGCGGCTACACCTTC | CASSGGDSGARGYTF | TRBJ1-2 | . | TRBV19
TGTGCCAGCAGCGCGACCAGGGTCGGGGGTAATGAAAAACTGTTTTTT | CASSATRVGGNEKLFF | TRBJ1-4 | . | TRBV9
TGTGCCAGTAGTTTAGCGGGAATCTACAATGAGCAGTTCTTC | CASSLAGIYNEQFF | TRBJ2-1 | TRBD2 | TRBV19
TGTGCCATCGGGGTCGGCTCACCCTACGAGCAGTACTTC | CAIGVGSPYEQYF | TRBJ2-7 | . | TRBV6-5
TGTGCCAGCAGTGCCACAGACAACACTGAAGCTTTCTTT | CASSATDNTEAFF | TRBJ1-1 | . | TRBV6-5
TGTGCCAGCAAGCTCCCGGGACAGGGCCGTAACGAGCAGTACTTC | CASKLPGQGRNEQYF | TRBJ2-7 | TRBD1 | TRBV27
TGTGCCAGTAGTATACAGGCGGGACTCTACAATGAGCAGTTCTTC | CASSIQAGLYNEQFF | TRBJ2-1 | . | TRBV19
TGTGCCAGCACTGGCGGGGCCGGACTGGAAGCTTTCTTT | CASTGGAGLEAFF | TRBJ1-1 | . | TRBV2
TGTGCCAGCAGCTTGGCAGGGGGAGGAACCTACGAGCAGTACTTC | CASSLAGGGTYEQYF | TRBJ2-7 | . | TRBV11-2